The sequence of this T cell receptor beta chain was determined in a study of blood T cell repertoires in COVID-19. Across the study: Both acute and convalescent COVID-19 samples were obtained from the United States, Italy and Spain. The cDNA or gDNA used as material had been derived from T cells, B-cell-depleted T cells, or PBMCs.

The assay was immunoSEQ multiplex PCR, and TCRdb's table has in-frame clones only and misses some. The table shows approximately 44,000 clones, with roughly 89% occurring only once. CDR1 PRHDT and CDR2 FYEKMQ come from the germline V gene (reference sequence). V shed 5 bases and J 4 bases; nucleotides not matched to a gene: 3. The CDR3 length is 15 residues. The V gene is TRBV13, the J gene TRBJ2-1; 12 bases match TRBD2. Material for sequencing was peripheral blood. The origin of this receptor is a man aged 60-69 years with active COVID-19. CDR3 DNA sequence: TGTGCCAGCAGCCCCGGACTAGCGGGATACAATGAGCAGTTCTTC. Its translation: CASSPGLAGYNEQFF.